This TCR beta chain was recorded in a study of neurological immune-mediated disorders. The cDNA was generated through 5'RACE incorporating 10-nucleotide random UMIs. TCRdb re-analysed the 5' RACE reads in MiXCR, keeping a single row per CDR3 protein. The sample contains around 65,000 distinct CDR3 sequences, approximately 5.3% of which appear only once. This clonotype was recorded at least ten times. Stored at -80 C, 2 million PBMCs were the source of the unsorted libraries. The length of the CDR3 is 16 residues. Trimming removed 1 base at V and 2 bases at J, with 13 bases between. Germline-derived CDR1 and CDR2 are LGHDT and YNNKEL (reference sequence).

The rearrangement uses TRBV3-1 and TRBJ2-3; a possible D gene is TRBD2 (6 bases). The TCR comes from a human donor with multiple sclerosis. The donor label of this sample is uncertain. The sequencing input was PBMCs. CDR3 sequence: CASSQGLVFSTDTQYF. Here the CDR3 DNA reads TGTGCCAGCAGCCAAGGACTAGTCTTTTCCACAGATACGCAGTATTTT.